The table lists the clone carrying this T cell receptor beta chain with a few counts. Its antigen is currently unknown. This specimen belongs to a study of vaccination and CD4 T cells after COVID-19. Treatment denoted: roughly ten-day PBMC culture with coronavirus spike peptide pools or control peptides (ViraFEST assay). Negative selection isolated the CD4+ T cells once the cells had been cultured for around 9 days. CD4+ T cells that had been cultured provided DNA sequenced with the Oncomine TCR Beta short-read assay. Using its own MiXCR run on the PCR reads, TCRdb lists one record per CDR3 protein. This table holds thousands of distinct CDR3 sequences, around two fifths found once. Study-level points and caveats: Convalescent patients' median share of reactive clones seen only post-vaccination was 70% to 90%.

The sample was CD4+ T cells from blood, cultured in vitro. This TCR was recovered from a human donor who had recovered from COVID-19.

CDR3 loop: CSAGRQGEQPQHF. The CDR3 nucleotides are TGCAGTGCCGGTAGACAGGGGGAACAGCCCCAGCATTTT. The chain combines TRBV20-1 with TRBJ1-5; 9 nucleotides agree with TRBD1. The CDR3 has 13 residues. CDR1 and CDR2 (germline): DFQATT, SNEGSKA (reference sequence). V trimming: 6 bases; J trimming: 7 bases; junction bases outside the gene matches: 7.